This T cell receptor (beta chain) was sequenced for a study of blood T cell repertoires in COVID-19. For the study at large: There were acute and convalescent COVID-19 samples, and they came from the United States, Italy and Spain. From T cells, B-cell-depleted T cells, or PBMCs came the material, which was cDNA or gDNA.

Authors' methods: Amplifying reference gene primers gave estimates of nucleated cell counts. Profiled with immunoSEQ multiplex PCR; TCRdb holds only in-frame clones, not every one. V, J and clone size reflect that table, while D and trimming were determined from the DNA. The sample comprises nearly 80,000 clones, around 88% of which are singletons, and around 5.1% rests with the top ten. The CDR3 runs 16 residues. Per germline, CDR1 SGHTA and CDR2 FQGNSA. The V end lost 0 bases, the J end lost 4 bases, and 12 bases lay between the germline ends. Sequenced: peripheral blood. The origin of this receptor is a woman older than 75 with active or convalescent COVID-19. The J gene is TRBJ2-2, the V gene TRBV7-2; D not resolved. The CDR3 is CASSLASVSGTGELFF. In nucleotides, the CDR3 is TGTGCCAGCAGCTTAGCGTCAGTTTCGGGCACCGGGGAGCTGTTTTTT.